A selection of T cell receptor beta chains follows, all from one sample in a study of lymphopenia after photon versus proton radiotherapy. Data came from immunoSEQ multiplex PCR; TCRdb stores just in-frame clones and leaves some out. The sample holds fewer than 45,000 clones; about 86% are singletons and the top ten take 10% to 13%. The sample was peripheral blood, taken from a patient treated with proton-based radiotherapy. The receptors were sampled from a woman between 70 and 85 years old with pancreatic cancer. Some clones in this sample may be carry-over from other donors' samples. Both conserved end residues are part of each CDR3. A D gene is named only where the DNA matches it firmly. Clone size is stated in some rows and not others, as once, few, many or a class when expanded.

V	J	D	size	DNA	CDR3
TRBV28	TRBJ2-1	NA	once	TGTGCCAGCAGTAAGGGACCACTGAGCTCCTACAATGAGCAGTTCTTC	CASSKGPLSSYNEQFF
TRBV27	TRBJ1-1	NA	NA	TGTGCCAGCAGAAGGGGGGGTCAGAACACTGAAGCTTTCTTT	CASRRGGQNTEAFF
TRBV11-2	TRBJ2-1	TRBD1	NA	TGTGCCAGCAGCCGAACCTCGACAGGGGGCGCCTGGAATGAGCAGTTCTTC	CASSRTSTGGAWNEQFF
TRBV2	TRBJ2-1	TRBD2	NA	TGTGCAAAGCAGGGTACGGCTAGCGGGAGAGGTAATGAGCAGTTCTTC	CAKQGTASGRGNEQFF
TRBV27	TRBJ2-7	NA	once	TGTGCCAGCAGACCTAGGGGGACATACGAGCAGTACTTC	CASRPRGTYEQYF
TRBV6-5	TRBJ2-2	NA	NA	TGTGCCAGCAGCCCCCAGGGAGATGGTTCCGGGGAGCTGTTTTTT	CASSPQGDGSGELFF
TRBV5-1	TRBJ2-2	NA	NA	TGCGCCAGCAGTTTCTCAGGACTCAACACCGGGGAGCTGTTTTTT	CASSFSGLNTGELFF
TRBV28	TRBJ1-1	NA	NA	TGTGCCAGCAGTTTAGGGGGCCAGAACACTGAAGCTTTCTTT	CASSLGGQNTEAFF
TRBV7-2	TRBJ1-5	TRBD1	once	TGTGCCAGCAGCCCACAGGGGGCGAATCAGCCCCAGCATTTT	CASSPQGANQPQHF
TRBV4-2	TRBJ1-6	NA	NA	TGTGCCAGCAGCCCGAGGAGTGAGAATTCACCCCTCCACTTT	CASSPRSENSPLHF
TRBV29-1	TRBJ1-1	NA	NA	TGCAGCGTTGAGCGGGACATGAACACTGAAGCTTTCTTT	CSVERDMNTEAFF
TRBV27	TRBJ1-2	TRBD1	NA	TGTGCCAGCAGTTTTTCCGGGACAGGGAGGGAAAACTATGGCTACACCTTC	CASSFSGTGRENYGYTF
TRBV4-3	TRBJ1-4	NA	few	TGCGCCAGCAGCCAAGATTATGGAAAACTGTTTTTT	CASSQDYGKLFF
TRBV27	TRBJ1-2	NA	medium-sized	TGTGCCAGCAGAGACCCGATGCAGGGTAACTATGGCTACACCTTC	CASRDPMQGNYGYTF
TRBV18	TRBJ1-2	NA	NA	TGTGCCAGCTCACCCCGCCAGGAAGACTATGGCTACACCTTC	CASSPRQEDYGYTF
TRBV28	TRBJ1-1	NA	few	TGTGCCAGCAGTTTATGGGGGGCTGTGGCTGGCACTGAAGCTTTCTTT	CASSLWGAVAGTEAFF
TRBV10-2	TRBJ2-1	TRBD2	NA	TGCGCCACCGAATTCCAAGGGAGGGTAAATGAGCAGTTCTTC	CATEFQGRVNEQFF
TRBV7-8	TRBJ2-2	TRBD1	NA	TGTGCCAGCAGCTGGGGACAGGGTGACGCCGGGGAGCTGTTTTTT	CASSWGQGDAGELFF
TRBV7-2	TRBJ1-5	TRBD1	NA	TGTGCCAGCAGCTTAGACGGACAGGCCGGTCAGCCCCAGCATTTT	CASSLDGQAGQPQHF
TRBV2	TRBJ2-7	TRBD1	NA	TGTGCCAGTCAATCCGGGACAGGGGGCAACGGACAGTACTTC	CASQSGTGGNGQYF
TRBV6-1	TRBJ1-1	NA	once	TGTGCCAGCAGTGAAGGAACCACTGAAGCTTTCTTT	CASSEGTTEAFF
TRBV4-3	TRBJ2-1	NA	NA	TGCGCCAGCAGCCAAGGTCGGGGTCTGTACAATGAGCAGTTCTTC	CASSQGRGLYNEQFF
TRBV5-4	TRBJ2-7	TRBD2	once	TGTGCCAGCAGTTCCGGGACTAGCGGGACCTACGAGCAGTACTTC	CASSSGTSGTYEQYF
TRBV6-1	TRBJ1-5	NA	NA	TGTGCCAGCAACAGGGCCCGCGATAGCAATCAGCCCCAGCATTTT	CASNRARDSNQPQHF
TRBV7-2	TRBJ2-3	TRBD2	NA	TGTGCCAGCAGCTTACAGGCTAGCGGGGACACAGATACGCAGTATTTT	CASSLQASGDTDTQYF
TRBV28	TRBJ2-7	TRBD2	NA	TGTGCCAGCAGTCGGACTAGCGGGAGAACTTACGAGCAGTACTTC	CASSRTSGRTYEQYF
TRBV13	TRBJ1-4	NA	NA	TGTGCCAGCAGCCCGGACAGACTTCACGCAACGGGTGAAAAACTGTTTTTT	CASSPDRLHATGEKLFF
TRBV15	TRBJ2-1	TRBD2	NA	TGTGCCACCAGCAGAGTCGGAGAGCGGGGCAGAGCCTACAATGAGCAGTTCTTC	CATSRVGERGRAYNEQFF
TRBV5-5	TRBJ1-4	TRBD1	NA	TGTGCCAGCAGCTTGACCCAGGGGGATAATGAAAAACTGTTTTTT	CASSLTQGDNEKLFF
TRBV6-6	TRBJ1-1	NA	NA	TGTGCCAGCACTGAGGAGTACACTGAAGCTTTCTTT	CASTEEYTEAFF
TRBV28	TRBJ1-5	NA	NA	TGTGCCAGCAGTTTACCGGGATTTAGCAATCAGCCCCAGCATTTT	CASSLPGFSNQPQHF
TRBV18	TRBJ1-5	NA	NA	TGTGCCAGCTCACGACAACGGGGAGGCAATCAGCCCCAGCATTTT	CASSRQRGGNQPQHF
TRBV7-7	TRBJ2-1	TRBD2	NA	TGTGCTAGCAGCCCACTAGCGGCTTCCTACAATGAGCAGTTCTTC	CASSPLAASYNEQFF
TRBV2	TRBJ1-1	NA	NA	TGTGCCAGCAGTTGGGACACCATCACTGAAGCTTTCTTT	CASSWDTITEAFF
TRBV2	TRBJ1-6	NA	NA	TGTGCCAGCAGGAGGGAAAATAATTCACCCCTCCACTTT	CASRRENNSPLHF
TRBV7-6	TRBJ2-3	NA	NA	TGTGCCAGCAGCTTAGAAGTGGGCACAGATACGCAGTATTTT	CASSLEVGTDTQYF
TRBV7-9	TRBJ2-1	NA	NA	TGTGCCACCTCTTTACAGTCCCCGTACAATGAGCAGTTCTTC	CATSLQSPYNEQFF
TRBV19	TRBJ2-5	NA	NA	TGTGCCAGTAGTATAGGAGAGATAGGGGAGACCCAGTACTTC	CASSIGEIGETQYF
TRBV28	TRBJ2-7	NA	medium-sized	TGTGCCAGCAGTTTCAGGGGGGTCTACGAGCAGTACTTC	CASSFRGVYEQYF
TRBV27	TRBJ1-2	TRBD1	NA	TGTGCCAGCAGTGGACAGGGTGGCTATGGCTACACCTTC	CASSGQGGYGYTF
TRBV5-4	TRBJ2-1	TRBD2	NA	TGTGCCAGCAGCTTGGGACGGGGGGGTCAGAATAATGAGCAGTTCTTC	CASSLGRGGQNNEQFF
TRBV11-2	TRBJ2-2	TRBD2	NA	TGTGCCAGCAGCCCGCGGACTAGCGGGACCAACACCGGGGAGCTGTTTTTT	CASSPRTSGTNTGELFF
TRBV7-2	TRBJ2-7	TRBD2	NA	TGTGCCAGCACTAGGGCTAGCGGGAGCCCCTACGAGCAGTACTTC	CASTRASGSPYEQYF
TRBV11-3	TRBJ2-5	TRBD2	NA	TGTGCCAGCAGCTTGGATAGCGGGAGCCCGTACTTC	CASSLDSGSPYF
TRBV5-1	TRBJ1-1	NA	NA	TGCGCCAGCAGCGCGTACGGGGGATCAGCTTTCTTT	CASSAYGGSAFF
TRBV5-1	TRBJ2-1	TRBD1	NA	TGCGCCAGCAGTACCGGGACAGCCAACAATGAGCAGTTCTTC	CASSTGTANNEQFF
TRBV28	TRBJ1-1	NA	NA	TGTGCCAGCAGCTACAGGGCGGTTCCCACTGAAGCTTTCTTT	CASSYRAVPTEAFF
TRBV7-9	TRBJ1-1	NA	few	TGTGCCAGCAGCTTAGAACCGAACACTGAAGCTTTCTTT	CASSLEPNTEAFF
TRBV6-4	TRBJ2-7	TRBD2	NA	TGTGCCAGCAGTGACCTGACTAGCCGGCCCTACGAGCAGTACTTC	CASSDLTSRPYEQYF
TRBV2	TRBJ2-5	NA	NA	TGTGCCAGCAGTGAGCTCCGGGCCTGGGATCAGACCCAGTACTTC	CASSELRAWDQTQYF
TRBV28	TRBJ1-1	TRBD1	few	TGTGCCAGCAGTCCTCGGGACAGAGTCATGAACACTGAAGCTTTCTTT	CASSPRDRVMNTEAFF
TRBV4-3	TRBJ1-1	NA	NA	TGCGCCAGCAGCCAATGGAACAGGGACGTCAACACTGAAGCTTTCTTT	CASSQWNRDVNTEAFF
TRBV7-9	TRBJ2-5	TRBD2	NA	TGTGCCAGCAGCTTAGGGCTAGCGGGAGATTACGAGACCCAGTACTTC	CASSLGLAGDYETQYF
TRBV2	TRBJ1-5	NA	NA	TGTGCCAGCAGTCGGGAAGGGATTAGCAATCAGCCCCAGCATTTT	CASSREGISNQPQHF